This T cell receptor beta chain was found in a study of blood T cells in healthy people across ages. Each donor supplied around 9.9 milliliters of peripheral blood. The CDR3 sequence is 15 residues long. A remark on this clonotype: Given a much more abundant clone one base away, this may be a read error.

A second about 6 to 12 cycle PCR used barcoded and J-beta primers. A 12-random-nucleotide template-switch adaptor tagged each cDNA molecule. TCRdb itself ran the 5' RACE reads through MiXCR, one entry per CDR3 protein. The table shows about 640,000 distinct CDR3 sequences, with about 28% occurring only once. The sequence was obtained from a woman aged 80 or over in good health. Sequenced: blood. The chain carries TRBV12-3 or TRBV12-4 and TRBJ2-1; perhaps TRBD1 as D (5 bases). In DNA, the CDR3 is TGTGCCGGCAGCCGAGACAGTTTCTCCTACAATGAGCAGTTCTTC. Translating gives CAGSRDSFSYNEQFF.